This is a list of T cell receptor beta chains from one sample in a study of shared clonotypes between healthy human individuals. Profiling relied on immunoSEQ multiplex PCR, and the TCRdb table lists in-frame clones only, not all of them. The sample has just under 95,000 clones, over 60% seen once. The sequenced sample consisted of memory CD8+ T cells sorted from blood. Source of these receptors: a man aged 25-40 years in good health. CDR3s include the opening cysteine and the closing phenylalanine or tryptophan. The D gene is left open where the match is weak. For some rows the clone size is stated as once, few or many, or as a class when expanded; others skip it.

CDR3 DNA: TGTGCCACCCACAGAGGTAGCGGGAGATCCTACAATGAGCAGTTCTTC; CDR3 protein: CATHRGSGRSYNEQFF; V gene: TRBV25-1; D gene: TRBD2; clone size: -; J gene: TRBJ2-1
CDR3 DNA: TGCAGCGTCCGGGAGACTGGCACCGGGGAGCTGTTTTTT; CDR3 protein: CSVRETGTGELFF; V gene: TRBV29-1; D gene: -; clone size: -; J gene: TRBJ2-2
CDR3 DNA: TGTGCCAGCAGCCTGGGGTCTTACACTGAAGCTTTCTTT; CDR3 protein: CASSLGSYTEAFF; V gene: TRBV11-2; D gene: -; clone size: -; J gene: TRBJ1-1
CDR3 DNA: TGTGCCACCAGCAGAGATTACGGGAACCTCCGCAATCAGCCCCAGCATTTT; CDR3 protein: CATSRDYGNLRNQPQHF; V gene: TRBV15; D gene: -; clone size: few; J gene: TRBJ1-5
CDR3 DNA: TGTGCCACCAGCAGATTTAGCGGGAGATGGACTTACAATGAGCAGTTCTTC; CDR3 protein: CATSRFSGRWTYNEQFF; V gene: TRBV15; D gene: TRBD2; clone size: -; J gene: TRBJ2-1
CDR3 DNA: TGTGCCAGCAGTTCAAACAGGGCGGCCTACGAGCAGTACTTC; CDR3 protein: CASSSNRAAYEQYF; V gene: TRBV7-2; D gene: -; clone size: -; J gene: TRBJ2-7
CDR3 DNA: TGTGCCAGTAGTGCCCACAGGGAGAACACTGAAGCTTTCTTT; CDR3 protein: CASSAHRENTEAFF; V gene: TRBV19; D gene: -; clone size: few; J gene: TRBJ1-1
CDR3 DNA: TGCGCCAGCAGCGCAACTTTAGCGGATTACACAGATACGCAGTATTTT; CDR3 protein: CASSATLADYTDTQYF; V gene: TRBV5-1; D gene: -; clone size: -; J gene: TRBJ2-3
CDR3 DNA: TGTGCCAGCAGCTTGGAGGGACTAGCGGTTCAGGAGCAGTACTTC; CDR3 protein: CASSLEGLAVQEQYF; V gene: TRBV5-5; D gene: TRBD2; clone size: -; J gene: TRBJ2-7
CDR3 DNA: TGTGCCAGCAAGACTAGCGGCCTCACAGATACGCAGTATTTT; CDR3 protein: CASKTSGLTDTQYF; V gene: TRBV5-3; D gene: TRBD2; clone size: -; J gene: TRBJ2-3
CDR3 DNA: TGTGCCAGTAACTGGGGGAGCGGATTGACCGGGGAGCTGTTTTTT; CDR3 protein: CASNWGSGLTGELFF; V gene: TRBV19; D gene: -; clone size: -; J gene: TRBJ2-2
CDR3 DNA: TGTGCCAGTAGTATATCTAGCGGGAGGGGCACCGGGGAGCTGTTTTTT; CDR3 protein: CASSISSGRGTGELFF; V gene: TRBV19; D gene: TRBD2; clone size: once; J gene: TRBJ2-2
CDR3 DNA: TGTGCCAGGGACAGGGTCGCCCAAGAGACCCAGTACTTC; CDR3 protein: CARDRVAQETQYF; V gene: TRBV11-2; D gene: TRBD1; clone size: few; J gene: TRBJ2-5
CDR3 DNA: TGTGCCAGCAGGGACAGCCAGAATCAGCCCCAGCATTTT; CDR3 protein: CASRDSQNQPQHF; V gene: TRBV6-1; D gene: -; clone size: -; J gene: TRBJ1-5
CDR3 DNA: TGTGCCAGCAGCTTCTGGGGCGGGAGTTTGGATGAGCAGTTCTTC; CDR3 protein: CASSFWGGSLDEQFF; V gene: TRBV7-2; D gene: TRBD2; clone size: many; J gene: TRBJ2-1
CDR3 DNA: TGTGCCAGTAGTATAGATCCCGCGACGGAGAGAAATCAGCCCCAGCATTTT; CDR3 protein: CASSIDPATERNQPQHF; V gene: TRBV19; D gene: -; clone size: -; J gene: TRBJ1-5
CDR3 DNA: TGTGCCAGCAGTGATAGGGGCCCAGGTTATAACACTGAAGCTTTCTTT; CDR3 protein: CASSDRGPGYNTEAFF; V gene: TRBV2; D gene: -; clone size: many; J gene: TRBJ1-1
CDR3 DNA: TGTGCCAGTAGCCCCTGGGGGGGTTTCTACGAGCAGTACTTC; CDR3 protein: CASSPWGGFYEQYF; V gene: TRBV19; D gene: TRBD2; clone size: many; J gene: TRBJ2-7
CDR3 DNA: TGTGCCAGCAGCTTGACAACGCGGGAGTCTACCTACGAGCAGTACTTC; CDR3 protein: CASSLTTRESTYEQYF; V gene: TRBV7-6; D gene: TRBD2; clone size: -; J gene: TRBJ2-7
CDR3 DNA: TGTGCCATCAGCACCGGGACTAGCGGCTACGAGCAGTACTTC; CDR3 protein: CAISTGTSGYEQYF; V gene: TRBV10-3; D gene: TRBD2; clone size: -; J gene: TRBJ2-7
CDR3 DNA: TGTGCTAGCGGTCCCAACGAATTCTCCTACGAGCAGTACTTC; CDR3 protein: CASGPNEFSYEQYF; V gene: TRBV7-7; D gene: -; clone size: -; J gene: TRBJ2-7
CDR3 DNA: TGTGCCAGCAGCGTAGGGGCAGGAGGAATGAACACTGAAGCTTTCTTT; CDR3 protein: CASSVGAGGMNTEAFF; V gene: TRBV9; D gene: -; clone size: once; J gene: TRBJ1-1
CDR3 DNA: TGTGCCAGCAGTGTCGCAGGGGATACGCAGTATTTT; CDR3 protein: CASSVAGDTQYF; V gene: TRBV6-1; D gene: -; clone size: -; J gene: TRBJ2-3
CDR3 DNA: TGTGCCAGCAGCCACCCTAGCGGGACTAGAGCCTACGAGCAGTACTTC; CDR3 protein: CASSHPSGTRAYEQYF; V gene: TRBV7-9; D gene: TRBD2; clone size: -; J gene: TRBJ2-7
CDR3 DNA: TGCAGTGCTGCCCAAGAGACCCAGTACTTC; CDR3 protein: CSAAQETQYF; V gene: TRBV20-1; D gene: -; clone size: -; J gene: TRBJ2-5
CDR3 DNA: TGTGCCAGCAGCTTGCTGACAGGGGGAGAAGGCACCGGGGAGCTGTTTTTT; CDR3 protein: CASSLLTGGEGTGELFF; V gene: TRBV5-5; D gene: TRBD1; clone size: -; J gene: TRBJ2-2
CDR3 DNA: TGTGCCAGCAGCGTAGGCGCGGGAGCTAGATACGAGCAGTACTTC; CDR3 protein: CASSVGAGARYEQYF; V gene: TRBV9; D gene: TRBD2; clone size: -; J gene: TRBJ2-7
CDR3 DNA: TGTGCCAGCAGACCGGGACTCATATACAATGAGCAGTTCTTC; CDR3 protein: CASRPGLIYNEQFF; V gene: TRBV2; D gene: -; clone size: once; J gene: TRBJ2-1